Shown below are 25 T cell receptor beta chains from a single sample sequenced in a study of T cell changes during pregnancy in multiple sclerosis (dated by TCRdb to between 2018 and 2021). Libraries were made using the immunoSEQ multiplex PCR assay. Sourced from immuneACCESS, this table was stored by TCRdb with only in-frame sequences that have V and J called. A share of the clones is absent; for the studies checked, an unresolved V gene accounts for under half, and the remainder has no known explanation. A total of approximately 89,000 clones appear in this sample, 85% to 95% of them only once. The ten largest clones add up to roughly 2.5% of the sample. The sequencing used peripheral blood, collected in the third trimester of pregnancy. Receptors originate from a female donor with multiple sclerosis, enrolled in a pregnancy study.

The CDR3 is CASSQEWDTLHF. The CDR3 DNA is TGTGCCAGCAGCCAAGAATGGGACACCCTCCACTTT. The J gene is TRBJ1-6, the V gene TRBV11-2, with TRBD1 as a possible D gene (6 bases). The germline gives CDR1 SGHAT, CDR2 FQNNGV. The CDR3 is made up of 12 amino acids. V gave up 5 bases and J gave up 14 bases, with 13 bases separating them.

V gene TRBV27 combines with J gene TRBJ2-5; 7 bases fit TRBD1. Germline V gene lookup returns CDR1 MNHEY and CDR2 SMNVEV (reference sequence). V lost 3 bases to trimming and J lost 5 bases; unmatched junction nucleotides: 6. This CDR3 has 14 residues. In DNA form, the CDR3 reads TGTGCCAGCAGTTTCAACAGGGGTGGCGAGACCCAGTACTTC. Protein sequence: CASSFNRGGETQYF.

V gene TRBV5-1 combines with J gene TRBJ2-3; 8 positions match TRBD2. Germline loops: CDR1 SGHRS, CDR2 YFSETQ. The CDR3 has 16 residues. Losses at the gene ends were 7 bases for V and 2 bases for J; bases not matched to a gene: 12. CDR3 amino acids: CASGWDSGATTDTQYF. CDR3 DNA sequence: TGCGCCAGCGGATGGGATAGCGGGGCGACCACAGATACGCAGTATTTT.

The chain uses TRBV19 and TRBJ1-2, with D unresolved. This CDR3 region has 12 residues. Germline CDR1 LNHDA, CDR2 SQIVND (reference sequence). Trimming stripped 7 bases from V and 1 base from J, with 7 bases between. CDR3 coding DNA: TGTGCCAGTACAGGACTTAACTATGGCTACACCTTC. Protein product: CASTGLNYGYTF.

This chain joins TRBV13 and TRBJ1-4, with D perhaps matching TRBD1 (6 bases). V dropped 3 bases and J dropped 4 bases, with 9 bases sitting between them. The CDR3 runs to 14 residues. In germline, CDR1 is PRHDT, CDR2 FYEKMQ (reference sequence). CDR3 protein: CASSLPGVNEKLFF. The CDR3 nucleotides read TGTGCCAGCAGCTTGCCAGGGGTTAATGAAAAACTGTTTTTT.

The chain is built from TRBV19 and TRBJ2-7; the match to TRBD1 covers 8 bases. V lost 6 bases to trimming and J lost 0 bases; unmatched junction nucleotides: 7. Germline V gene sequence: CDR1 LNHDA, CDR2 SQIVND (reference sequence). There are 15 residues in the CDR3. CDR3 nucleotide sequence: TGTGCCAGTAGCCACGGGACAGGAGGCTCCTACGAGCAGTACTTC. This gives the protein CASSHGTGGSYEQYF.

In regard to this clone: Other nucleotide sequences in the sample specify the same CDR3. This chain uses TRBV9 with TRBJ1-2; 10 bases are shared with TRBD1. This CDR3 is 15 amino acids long. CDR1 SGDLS and CDR2 YYNGEE come from the germline V gene. The V gene end was trimmed by 0 bases and the J gene end by 4 bases; junction bases not matched to a gene: 3. Here the CDR3 reads CASSVGGQGLYGYTF. CDR3 bases: TGTGCCAGCAGCGTAGGGGGACAGGGGCTCTATGGCTACACCTTC.

V is TRBV7-9 and J is TRBJ1-3, with 7 bases matching TRBD1. The CDR3 is 17 amino acids. Germline values: CDR1 SEHNR, CDR2 FQNEAQ (reference sequence). Unmatched junction bases numbered 9, after V lost 4 bases and J lost 0 bases. As DNA, the CDR3 is TGTGCCAGCAGCTCCTACAGGGGTCCCAGCTCTGGAAACACCATATATTTT. The encoded protein is CASSSYRGPSSGNTIYF.

The chain combines TRBV19 with TRBJ2-5, with TRBD1 matching 7 bases. J gave up 4 bases and V 6 bases, and 11 bases lay outside the gene matches. The CDR3 has 15 residues. Germline CDR1 reads LNHDA; CDR2 reads SQIVND (reference sequence). The CDR3 bases are TGTGCCAGTAGCCCTGGACAGGATTTCCGAGAGACCCAGTACTTC. Protein: CASSPGQDFRETQYF.

The chain couples TRBV9 to TRBJ1-6, with D unclear. Germline V lookup: CDR1 SGDLS, CDR2 YYNGEE. V was trimmed by 2 bases and J by 7 bases, leaving 10 bases between them. The CDR3 runs to 14 residues. CDR3 loop: CASSVPGRNSPLHF. The CDR3 DNA sequence: TGTGCCAGCAGCGTCCCGGGGAGGAATTCACCCCTCCACTTT.

V and J are TRBV7-3 and TRBJ2-3, with 7 bases identical to TRBD2. The germline V gene encodes CDR1 SGHTA and CDR2 FQGTGA. This CDR3 is 16 amino acids long. V shed 2 bases, J shed 0 bases, and the junction held 5 bases outside the gene matches. CDR3 protein: CASSLLGGSSTDTQYF. CDR3 nucleotides: TGTGCCAGCAGCTTACTCGGGGGGTCGAGCACAGATACGCAGTATTTT. The whole variable domain, remainder taken from reference TRBV7-3 and TRBJ2-3, is GAGVSQTPSNKVTEKGKYVELRCDPISGHTALYWYRQSLGQGPEFLIYFQGTGAADDSGLPNDRFFAVRPEGSVSTLKIQRTERGDSAVYLCASSLLGGSSTDTQYFGPGTRLTVL.

The chain recombines TRBV7-6 with TRBJ2-5; 9 bases line up with TRBD2. Germline CDR1 is SGHVS and CDR2 is FNYEAQ. V shed 6 bases, J shed 3 bases, and the junction held 2 bases outside the gene matches. CDR3 length: 13 residues. CDR3 bases: TGTGCCAGCAGGGGCGGGGGGGAAGAGACCCAGTACTTC. It yields the protein CASRGGGEETQYF.

V is TRBV27 and J is TRBJ2-5, with D possibly TRBD2 on 5 matching bases. This CDR3 comprises 14 residues. Between the trimmed V and J ends, which lost 4 bases and 0 bases, there was a span of 9 bases. From germline, CDR1 is MNHEY and CDR2 SMNVEV (reference sequence). Here the CDR3 reads CASSSLDYQETQYF. CDR3 nucleotide sequence: TGTGCCAGCAGTTCCTTGGACTACCAAGAGACCCAGTACTTC.

This chain links TRBV29-1 with TRBJ1-4; 8 nucleotides agree with TRBD1. The V segment lost 1 base and the J segment 8 bases; nucleotides outside the gene matches: 6. The CDR3 is 14 amino acids. CDR1 and CDR2 from the germline V gene are SQVTM and ANQGSEA. The CDR3 is CSVEVTGAGEKLFF. CDR3 DNA sequence: TGCAGCGTTGAAGTGACAGGGGCAGGGGAAAAACTGTTTTTT.

The chain uses TRBV6-1 and TRBJ2-1; 9 bases are shared with TRBD2. With 8 bases clipped from V and 3 bases from J, the junction kept 2 bases outside the gene matches. Per germline, CDR1 MNHNS and CDR2 SASEGT. This CDR3 contains 13 residues. The CDR3 reads CASFSGGYNEQFF. The DNA for the CDR3 is TGTGCCAGCTTTAGCGGGGGCTACAATGAGCAGTTCTTC.

J is TRBJ1-5 and V is TRBV21-1. TRBV21-1 corresponds to a pseudogene. The CDR3 is made up of 16 amino acids. CDR3 sequence reads: CASSKSGSESNQPQHF. CDR3 nucleotides: TGTGCCAGCAGCAAATCGGGGAGCGAGAGCAATCAGCCCCAGCATTTT.

V and J are TRBV6-1 and TRBJ2-1; the D gene is possibly TRBD2 (5 bases). Germline V gene lookup returns CDR1 MNHNS and CDR2 SASEGT. V dropped 2 bases and J dropped 0 bases, with 14 bases sitting between them. CDR3 length equals 17 residues. DNA for the CDR3: TGTGCCAGCAGTGAATTCGGCGGGCTAAGCTCCTACAATGAGCAGTTCTTC. Protein product: CASSEFGGLSSYNEQFF.

This chain connects TRBV5-1 to TRBJ1-1; 7 nucleotides line up with TRBD1. Losses at the gene ends were 1 base for V and 3 bases for J; bases not matched to a gene: 6. CDR1 SGHRS and CDR2 YFSETQ come from the germline V gene. The CDR3 runs 15 residues. The CDR3 region has the DNA TGCGCCAGCAGCTTGCCTTTCGGACAGGACACTGAAGCTTTCTTT. Amino acids: CASSLPFGQDTEAFF.

This clone came up once. This rearrangement joins TRBV11-2 to TRBJ1-6; D gene unclear. The CDR3 sequence is 17 residues long. V lost 3 bases and J 5 bases, leaving 17 bases between the germline ends. The germline CDR1 and CDR2 sequences are SGHAT and FQNNGV. For the CDR3, the DNA is TGTGCCAGCAGCTTTTTCCCCCCCGGGATTGATAATTCACCCCTCCACTTT. It specifies CASSFFPPGIDNSPLHF.

This clone has just one count. The chain joins TRBV29-1 to TRBJ2-5, with unresolved D. Between the trimmed V and J ends, which lost 4 bases and 3 bases, there was a span of 9 bases. The CDR3 totals 12 residues. Germline-derived CDR1 and CDR2 are SQVTM and ANQGSEA. The CDR3 sequence is CSVGLAEETQYF. The DNA of the CDR3 is TGCAGCGTTGGATTAGCCGAAGAGACCCAGTACTTC.

The rearrangement joins TRBV19 to TRBJ1-6, with D perhaps matching TRBD1 (6 bases). There are 17 residues in the CDR3. V was clipped by 5 bases and J by 7 bases, with 21 bases between them. The germline CDR1 and CDR2 sequences are LNHDA and SQIVND (reference sequence). The chain's CDR3 is CASSERSRTAGNSPLHF. CDR3 nucleotides: TGTGCCAGTAGTGAGCGCTCCAGGACAGCGGGAAATTCACCCCTCCACTTT.

The genes are TRBV5-3 and TRBJ1-6, with TRBD1 identical over 7 bases. TRBV5-3 is an ORF, and what it does is uncertain. The CDR3 spans 14 residues. V dropped 1 base and J dropped 7; count of bases not matched to a gene: 2. The CDR3 sequence: CARSLRGQNSPLHF. For the CDR3, the DNA is TGTGCCAGAAGCTTGAGGGGGCAAAATTCACCCCTCCACTTT.

The rearrangement links TRBV5-6 to TRBJ2-5; 9 nucleotides agree with TRBD1. V trimming: 0 bases; J trimming: 4 bases; junction bases outside the gene matches: 4. The CDR3 covers 15 residues. Germline CDR1 SGHDT, CDR2 YYEEEE. CDR3 protein: CASSLARDRVETQYF. In DNA, the CDR3 is TGTGCCAGCAGCTTGGCTCGGGACAGGGTAGAGACCCAGTACTTC.

The chain carries TRBV7-6 and TRBJ1-4; D perhaps matches TRBD1 (6 bases). The V and J ends lost 4 bases and 7 bases respectively, with 13 bases between them. The CDR3 is made up of 14 amino acids. CDR1 and CDR2 from the germline V gene are SGHVS and FNYEAQ. DNA for the CDR3: TGTGCCAGCAGCTACGACAGGTCGGGTGAAAAACTGTTTTTT. It specifies CASSYDRSGEKLFF.

Here the CDR3 DNA reads TGTGCCAGCAGCAGACGACAGGGAAGGGACACTGAAGCTTTCTTT. It yields the protein CASSRRQGRDTEAFF. V and J are TRBV14 and TRBJ1-1; 7 bases are shared with TRBD1. The germline V gene has CDR1 SGHDN and CDR2 FVKESK. With 5 bases clipped from V and 3 bases from J, the junction kept 9 bases outside the gene matches. The CDR3 sequence is 15 residues long.